These 16 T cell receptor beta chains share one sample of origin, sequenced in a study of monozygotic twins with inflammatory bowel disease. TCRdb reprocessed the 5' RACE reads, keeping one entry per CDR3 protein, no DNA. The table for this sample gives around 400,000 distinct CDR3 sequences. Sequencing input: blood. These receptors originate from a human donor with ulcerative colitis or Crohn's disease, or a healthy co-twin of an affected twin (not recorded which).

This sequence joins TRBV3-1 and TRBJ2-1. CDR3 size: 15 residues. Per germline, CDR1 LGHDT and CDR2 YNNKEL (reference sequence). CDR3 in amino acids: CASSQESSDGNEQFF.

V and J are TRBV7-9 and TRBJ2-2; as DNA is missing, the TRBD2 call by TCRdb cannot be tested. The CDR3 spans 16 residues. Germline V gene data show CDR1 as SEHNR and CDR2 as FQNEAQ (reference sequence). This CDR3 is CASSQRTSANTGELFF.

This sequence joins TRBV7-9 and TRBJ2-1; no DNA is available, so the TRBD1 call from TCRdb remains unchecked. The germline V gene encodes CDR1 SEHNR and CDR2 FQNEAQ (reference sequence). The CDR3 totals 15 residues. The CDR3 is CASSSRTPGMDEQFF.

The chain couples TRBV15 to TRBJ1-5; checking the TCRdb D call of TRBD1 is not possible without DNA. The CDR3 has 14 amino acids. Germline CDR1 is LNHNV and CDR2 is YYDKDF (reference sequence). The CDR3 sequence: CATKRGEQNQPQHF.

This CDR3 reads CASSFSMTAYEQYF. The chain couples TRBV7-9 to TRBJ2-7. CDR1 and CDR2 (germline): SEHNR, FQNEAQ (reference sequence). The CDR3 is 14 residues long.

The chain joins TRBV28 to TRBJ2-7; the TCRdb D gene call, TRBD2, has no DNA to confirm it. The germline V gene has CDR1 MDHEN and CDR2 SYDVKM. The CDR3 runs 16 residues. The CDR3 spells CASSLPGLAATYEQYF.

The V call is TRBV20-1, the J call TRBJ1-2; TCRdb lists TRBD1, though no DNA is available to test this call. The CDR3 runs to 11 residues. Germline V gene lookup returns CDR1 DFQATT and CDR2 SNEGSKA (reference sequence). The CDR3 here is CSVQGVDGYTF.

V gene TRBV2 combines with J gene TRBJ2-5; TCRdb outputs TRBD2, but without DNA this stays unchecked. Germline-derived CDR1 and CDR2 are SNHLY and FYNNEI. The CDR3 spans 15 residues. CDR3 sequence reads: CASRWTSGSQETQYF.

This chain uses TRBV5-5 with TRBJ2-7; the D gene TCRdb calls, TRBD1, cannot be checked with no DNA. CDR1 is SGHKS, CDR2 YYEKEE, per germline (reference sequence). CDR3 length: 15 residues. The CDR3 is CASSLSGQLPYEQYF.

CDR3 protein: CAWTRTGPEQFF. The chain uses TRBV30 and TRBJ2-1; TCRdb picks TRBD1, but there is no DNA to check that call. The germline V gene has CDR1 GTSNPN and CDR2 SVGIG (reference sequence). This CDR3 contains 12 residues.

The chain uses TRBV27 and TRBJ2-7. CDR3 size: 13 residues. Germline V gene data show CDR1 as MNHEY and CDR2 as SMNVEV (reference sequence). The CDR3 here is CASSFGETYEQYF.

The chain employs TRBV7-9 and TRBJ1-2; TCRdb outputs TRBD1, but without DNA this stays unchecked. Germline CDR1 and CDR2: SEHNR and FQNEAQ (reference sequence). CDR3 length: 13 residues. The CDR3 region is CASSYGTGDGYTF.

The rearrangement joins TRBV19 to TRBJ1-2. The germline V gene has CDR1 LNHDA and CDR2 SQIVND (reference sequence). The CDR3 length is 15 residues. The CDR3 spells CASSIVSQTNYGYTF.

The chain is built from TRBV18 and TRBJ1-2. CDR3 size: 16 residues. Germline CDR1 is KGHSH and CDR2 is LQKENI. CDR3 region: CASSPVRGSTNYGYTF.

V is TRBV10-3 and J is TRBJ2-5; TCRdb gives TRBD2 as the D gene, but with no DNA this cannot be confirmed. The length of the CDR3 is 14 residues. From germline, CDR1 is ENHRY and CDR2 SYGVKD. The CDR3 sequence is CAIRGEIKQETQYF.

The chain couples TRBV20-1 to TRBJ1-6. Germline CDR1 DFQATT, CDR2 SNEGSKA (reference sequence). This CDR3 has 13 residues. CDR3 in amino acids: CSARWQINSPLHF.